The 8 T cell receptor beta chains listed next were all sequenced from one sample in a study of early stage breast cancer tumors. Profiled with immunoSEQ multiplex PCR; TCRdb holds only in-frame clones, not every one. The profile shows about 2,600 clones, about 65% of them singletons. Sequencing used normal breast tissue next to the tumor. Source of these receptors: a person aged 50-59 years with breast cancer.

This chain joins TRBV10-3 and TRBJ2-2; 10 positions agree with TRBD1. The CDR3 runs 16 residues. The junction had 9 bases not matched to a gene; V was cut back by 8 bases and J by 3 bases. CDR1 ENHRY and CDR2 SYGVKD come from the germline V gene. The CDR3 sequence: CAIGTGDLFDTGELFF. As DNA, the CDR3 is TGTGCCATCGGGACAGGGGATTTGTTCGACACCGGGGAGCTGTTTTTT.

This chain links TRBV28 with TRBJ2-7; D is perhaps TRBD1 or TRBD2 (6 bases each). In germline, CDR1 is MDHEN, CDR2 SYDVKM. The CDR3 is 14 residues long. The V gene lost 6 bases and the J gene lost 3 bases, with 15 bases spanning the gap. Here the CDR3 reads CASSVGGIDYEQYF. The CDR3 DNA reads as TGTGCCAGCAGCGTAGGGGGGATCGACTACGAGCAGTACTTC.

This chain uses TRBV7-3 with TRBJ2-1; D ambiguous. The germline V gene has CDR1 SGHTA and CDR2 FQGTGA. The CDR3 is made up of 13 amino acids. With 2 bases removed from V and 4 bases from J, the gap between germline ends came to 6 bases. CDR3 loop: CASSLSQYNEQFF. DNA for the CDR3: TGTGCCAGCAGCTTATCACAGTACAATGAGCAGTTCTTC.

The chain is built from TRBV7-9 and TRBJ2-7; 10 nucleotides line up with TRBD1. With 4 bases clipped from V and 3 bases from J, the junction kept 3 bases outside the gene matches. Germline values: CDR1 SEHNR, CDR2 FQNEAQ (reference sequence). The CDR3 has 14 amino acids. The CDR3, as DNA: TGTGCCAGCAGCTGGGACAGGGGACACTACGAGCAGTACTTC. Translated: CASSWDRGHYEQYF.

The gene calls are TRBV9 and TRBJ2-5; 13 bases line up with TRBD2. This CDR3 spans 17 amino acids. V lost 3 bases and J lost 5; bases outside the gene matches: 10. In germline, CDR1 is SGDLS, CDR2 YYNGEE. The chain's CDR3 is CASSAGLAGLKGETQYF. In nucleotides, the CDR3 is TGTGCCAGCAGCGCGGGACTAGCGGGATTAAAAGGGGAGACCCAGTACTTC.

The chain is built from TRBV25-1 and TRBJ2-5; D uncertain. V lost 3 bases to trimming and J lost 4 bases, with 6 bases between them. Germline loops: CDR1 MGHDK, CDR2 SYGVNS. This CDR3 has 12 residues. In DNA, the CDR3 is TGTGCCAGCAGTGATCCCACAGAGACCCAGTACTTC. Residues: CASSDPTETQYF.

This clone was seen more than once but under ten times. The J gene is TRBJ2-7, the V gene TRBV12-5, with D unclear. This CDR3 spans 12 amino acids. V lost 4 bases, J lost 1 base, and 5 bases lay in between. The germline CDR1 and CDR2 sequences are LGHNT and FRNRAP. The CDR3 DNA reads TGTGCTAGTGGTTCCGAGTCCTACGAGCAGTACTTC. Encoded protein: CASGSESYEQYF. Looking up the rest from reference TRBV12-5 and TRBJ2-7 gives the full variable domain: DARVTQTPRHKVTEMGQEVTMRCQPILGHNTVFWYRQTMMQGLELLAYFRNRAPLDDSGMPKDRFSAEMPDATLATLKIQPSEPRDSAVYFCASGSESYEQYFGPGTRLTVT.

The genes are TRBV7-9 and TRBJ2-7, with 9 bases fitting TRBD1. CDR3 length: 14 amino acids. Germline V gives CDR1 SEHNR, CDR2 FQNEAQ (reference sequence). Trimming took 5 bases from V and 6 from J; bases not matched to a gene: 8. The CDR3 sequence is CASSTTTGGGEQYF. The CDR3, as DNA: TGTGCCAGCAGCACGACAACAGGGGGCGGCGAGCAGTACTTC.